The clone carrying this T cell receptor beta chain was seen only a few times. In the original processing: Reference gene primers were amplified, and this amplification served to estimate nucleated cell counts. Profiling relied on immunoSEQ multiplex PCR, and the TCRdb table lists in-frame clones only, not all of them. V, J and clone size reflect that table, while D and trimming were determined from the DNA. The repertoire holds about 12,000 clones, with more than 65% as singletons. The data were obtained in a study of blood T cell repertoires in COVID-19. For the study at large: PBMCs, B-cell-depleted T cells, or T cells provided the cDNA or gDNA that made up the material.

This CDR3 comprises 15 residues. V lost 3 bases and J 4 bases, leaving 13 bases between the germline ends. Germline CDR1 reads KGHSY; CDR2 reads FQNENV. The chain combines TRBV16 with TRBJ1-5, with D hard to call. Sequencing was done on a sample of peripheral blood. The TCR comes from a man between 60 and 70 years old with COVID-19, enrolled during active disease. CDR3 in DNA: TGTGCCAGCAGCCACCCTTGGACTGAGAATCAGCCCCAGCATTTT. Protein: CASSHPWTENQPQHF.